The source of this TCR beta chain is a study of neurological immune-mediated disorders. Over 190 million TCR-beta sequences from 15-18 subjects came out of each sequencing run. Via MiXCR, TCRdb re-called the 5' RACE reads, giving one row per CDR3 protein. Found here are 65,000 to 75,000 distinct CDR3 sequences, approximately 5.3% of them singletons; the top ten hold about 5.3%. This clonotype was observed many times. J was trimmed by 0 bases and V by 8 bases; bases with no gene match: 6. The CDR3 is made up of 14 amino acids. Germline-derived CDR1 and CDR2 are ENHRY and SYGVKD. The unsorted libraries had their origin in 2 million PBMCs stored at -80 C.

Sequencing was performed on PBMCs. The chain employs TRBV10-3 and TRBJ1-1, with 7 bases matching TRBD1. The sequence came from a human donor with multiple sclerosis. The donor label of this sample is uncertain. The CDR3 is CAIGGGQMNTEAFF. The CDR3 coding sequence is TGTGCCATCGGTGGGGGACAGATGAACACTGAAGCTTTCTTT.